This TCR beta chain was obtained from a study of Graves' ophthalmopathy and Graves' hyperthyroidism. Beta-chain TCR CDR3 regions were amplified from RNA transcripts. Second-round multiplex PCR came after first-round RT-PCR with HTBI primers. TCRdb re-called the multiplex PCR reads through MiXCR, storing one row per CDR3 protein. This sample has 680,000 or so distinct CDR3 sequences, with approximately 22% found just once. This clonotype has ten or more counts. Germline V gene data show CDR1 as MNHEY and CDR2 as SVGEGT. The V segment lost 8 bases and the J segment 1 base; nucleotides outside the gene matches: 7. The CDR3 spans 14 residues.

The rearrangement links TRBV6-2 or TRBV6-3 to TRBJ1-1; 7 positions agree with TRBD1. Sequencing used peripheral blood. The TCR comes from a woman under 30 with stable Graves' hyperthyroidism. Some clones in this sample may be carry-over from other donors' samples. The CDR3 sequence: CASDLPGGNTEAFF. The CDR3 DNA reads as TGTGCCAGCGATCTTCCAGGGGGGAACACTGAAGCTTTCTTT.